This T cell receptor (beta chain) comes out of a study of Tregs in tolerant kidney transplant recipients. Regarding the study as a whole: The small number of patients limits these findings pending further validation. The most relevant donor-specific Treg TCRbeta repertoire apparently came from expansion with activated donor B cells. Biological reproducibility was not directly addressed, but technical replication error appeared minimal.

Clones were read by immunoSEQ multiplex PCR, and TCRdb kept only the in-frame ones, dropping some. Here the sample spans 200,000 to 300,000 clones, 65% to 85% being singletons. In the case of this clone: Antigen unknown.

Germline CDR1 is SGHDT and CDR2 is YYEEEE. V was clipped by 4 bases and J by 3 bases, with 16 bases between them. CDR3 length: 15 amino acids. The receptor comes from a human donor in good health. The sample comprised CD4+ T cells from blood. V and J are TRBV5-6 and TRBJ1-1, with D tentatively TRBD1 (6 bases). The CDR3 spells CASSMPRGPYTEAFF. In nucleotides, the CDR3 is TGTGCCAGCAGCATGCCCAGGGGCCCTTACACTGAAGCTTTCTTT.